This TCR beta chain was obtained from a study of blood T cell repertoires in COVID-19. TCRdb's copy holds only in-frame clones and misses some; the assay was immunoSEQ multiplex PCR. The sample holds 200,000 or so clones, less than 90% seen once. Trimming took 0 bases from V and 2 from J, leaving 6 bases between them. This CDR3 contains 14 residues. CDR1 and CDR2 from the germline V gene are SGDLS and YYNGEE. The sample comprised peripheral blood. This TCR was recovered from a woman aged 45 to 65 with acute or convalescent COVID-19. V and J are TRBV9 and TRBJ2-1; no firm D call. The CDR3 reads CASSVVQTYNEQFF. The CDR3 DNA sequence: TGTGCCAGCAGCGTAGTCCAGACCTACAATGAGCAGTTCTTC.